Sequencing of this T cell receptor beta chain was carried out in a study of a mutant IDH1 vaccine in newly diagnosed glioma listed by TCRdb under 2021. About the full investigation: Patients were given eight vaccinations, in weeks 1, 3, 5, 7, 11, 15, 19 and 23, which matched visits V03 through V10. In the chemotherapy-containing groups, vaccination started alongside temozolomide cycles, whereas in patients who had radiotherapy alone it started 4-6 weeks after radiotherapy. Of the roughly 34 treated patients, around 62% were male and roughly 38% were female, and a mean age of roughly 41 years was recorded. Before enrollment, most patients had been given radiochemotherapy with temozolomide as standard therapy, while the rest had received either radiotherapy alone or temozolomide alone. Peripheral blood was drawn at six visits: V03 (baseline), V05, V07, V10, V12 and V13. For exploratory analyses, longitudinal TCRB deep sequencing was carried out in about 25 treated patients wherever samples were available.

The paper as a whole reports these results and caveats: Availability determined which PBMC samples were chosen for TCRB deep sequencing. Vaccine-induced immune responses across multiple MHC alleles were detected in 90% to 95% of patients. Pseudoprogression seemed to be unrelated to changes in the top peripheral T cell clonotypes found by TCRB sequencing. The authors noted that analyses of patient blood samples could not be reproduced because of sample limitations.

To note about this clone: Its antigen is not yet known. No base qualities exist here, and no much larger clone lies one base off it.

Libraries were built with the immunoSEQ multiplex PCR assay. Rearranged TCR beta chain sequences were amplified with the hsTCRB Kit following the manufacturer's protocol. TCRB libraries were sequenced on an Illumina MiSeq. On the study's bioinformatics: The proprietary platform of the kit vendor was used for demultiplexing, trimming and gene mapping. TCRdb took this table from immuneACCESS and kept in-frame rearrangements with V and J called. Such tables lack part of the clones; where checked against another copy, unresolved V genes explain under half of the gap, and the rest is unexplained. V and J calls and clone size follow that table, whereas D and trimming were derived from the DNA. This sample lists around 51,000 clones; about three quarters were detected once. Approximately 1.8% of the sample goes to the ten largest clones. The CDR3 starts with the cysteine, ends with the phenylalanine, and has 15 residues. The CDR3 DNA has 45 bases and is translated from base 1. Based on the germline V gene, the CDR1 and CDR2 sequences are MNHEY and SVGAGI. Relative to germline, V is 0 bases shorter and J is 1 base shorter, with 7 bases between their ends.

Reading the label with the study, this specimen's time point is: week 5, during vaccination. Every vaccine dose consisted of 300 ug of a 20-mer mutant IDH1 peptide in Montanide, administered subcutaneously together with topical imiquimod. Donors had newly diagnosed WHO grade 3 or 4 IDH1-mutant astrocytomas with loss of nuclear ATRX. The samples were drawn from NOA16, a multicentre, single-arm, open-label phase I trial in Germany that tested a mutant IDH1 peptide vaccine in humans for the first time. Genomic DNA for TCRB sequencing was extracted from EDTA blood using the DNeasy Blood and Tissue Kit.

Sequencing used PBMCs, obtained from a glioma patient whose treatment included an IDH1 peptide vaccine. This receptor was obtained from a woman in her thirties or forties with glioma. This chain is built from TRBV6-5 and TRBJ1-5; the D gene cannot be resolved reliably. CDR3 loop: CASSYSTGSNQPQHF. The DNA reads TGTGCCAGCAGTTACTCGACGGGGAGCAATCAGCCCCAGCATTTT.